The 17 T cell receptor beta chains below come from one sample, sequenced in a study of cytomegalovirus exposure and HLA in healthy donors. PCR primers comprised 60 Vbeta and 13 Jbeta primers. Data came from immunoSEQ multiplex PCR; TCRdb stores just in-frame clones and leaves some out. The profile shows around 150,000 clones, roughly 70% of them singletons. The sample consisted of PBMCs. These receptors originate from a man in his forties in good health and CMV-seropositive.

The chain joins TRBV14 to TRBJ1-3, with TRBD1 matching over 8 bases. V was clipped by 3 bases and J by 3 bases; unmatched bases: 1. The CDR3 sequence is 14 residues long. CDR1 is SGHDN and CDR2 is FVKESK in the germline V gene. The CDR3 nucleotides read TGTGCCAGCAGCCACAGGGGGCTTGGAAACACCATATATTTT. Translated: CASSHRGLGNTIYF.

This chain joins TRBV4-3 and TRBJ2-1, with TRBD2 matching 7 bases. The CDR3 is made up of 17 amino acids. Losses at the gene ends were 4 bases for V and 4 bases for J; bases not matched to a gene: 13. Germline loops: CDR1 LGHNA, CDR2 YSLEER. The CDR3 here is CASSPAHAAGVYNEQFF. CDR3 DNA sequence: TGCGCCAGCAGCCCGGCCCACGCGGCGGGGGTTTACAATGAGCAGTTCTTC.

This clone has a handful of counts. This rearrangement joins TRBV11-3 to TRBJ2-3; D uncertain. The CDR3 sequence is 12 residues long. Deletions cut 5 bases from V and 6 bases from J, with 9 bases between. Looked up from germline, CDR1 is SGHNT and CDR2 is YENEEA. The CDR3 nucleotides read TGTGCCAGCAGCGACTCGAGGGATACGCAGTATTTT. Protein: CASSDSRDTQYF.

This clone was observed once. This chain links TRBV12-5 with TRBJ2-3; possible D gene TRBD1, 5 bases. The CDR3 has 12 amino acids. The V and J ends lost 7 bases and 3 bases respectively, with 8 bases between them. Germline loops: CDR1 LGHNT, CDR2 FRNRAP. The CDR3 sequence is CASAGWTDTQYF. CDR3 nucleotides: TGTGCTAGTGCAGGGTGGACAGATACGCAGTATTTT.

The rearrangement links TRBV28 to TRBJ1-2, with a possible D match to TRBD1 (6 bases). Germline CDR1 is MDHEN and CDR2 is SYDVKM. This CDR3 is built from 15 residues. V was pared by 2 bases and J by 9 bases, with 19 bases between. This CDR3 is CASSLNTGGRGSYTF. CDR3 DNA sequence: TGTGCCAGCAGTTTAAATACCGGGGGGCGCGGTAGCTACACCTTC.

The V and J genes are TRBV7-9 and TRBJ2-1; TRBD2 is a possible D gene (5 bases). With 11 bases removed from V and 10 bases from J, the gap between germline ends came to 18 bases. The CDR3 covers 12 residues. Per the germline V gene, CDR1 is SEHNR and CDR2 is FQNEAQ (reference sequence). CDR3 in DNA: TGTGCCGGATCCCCGGGGTCCGGGGAGCAGTTCTTC. Protein sequence: CAGSPGSGEQFF.

The CDR3 reads CASSHPMTPGDGYGYTF. The CDR3 DNA follows: TGCGCCAGCAGCCACCCCATGACCCCGGGGGATGGGTATGGCTACACCTTC. The chain carries TRBV4-1 and TRBJ1-2, with D possibly TRBD1 on 5 matching bases. Looked up from germline, CDR1 is MGHRA and CDR2 is YSYEKL. Trimming removed 3 bases from V and 5 bases from J, with 22 bases in between. The CDR3 covers 17 residues.

This clone was observed once. The chain joins TRBV7-8 to TRBJ2-3; 8 bases map to TRBD1. Losses at the gene ends were 1 base for V and 3 bases for J; bases not matched to a gene: 6. CDR3 size: 16 residues. The germline CDR1 and CDR2 sequences are SGHVS and FQNEAQ. The CDR3 sequence is CASSLESQGGTDTQYF. The CDR3, as DNA: TGTGCCAGCAGCTTAGAGTCACAGGGGGGAACAGATACGCAGTATTTT.

The chain carries TRBV15 and TRBJ1-2, with TRBD1 as a possible D gene (5 bases). In germline, CDR1 is LNHNV, CDR2 YYDKDF (reference sequence). The CDR3 extends over 16 amino acids. V lost 0 bases to trimming and J lost 8 bases, with 19 bases between them. CDR3 sequence reads: CATSREGPGRLGGYTF. CDR3 in DNA: TGTGCCACCAGCAGAGAGGGTCCAGGGAGGTTGGGGGGCTACACCTTC.

V is TRBV5-4 and J is TRBJ1-6, with 9 bases fitting TRBD1. The V gene's germline CDR1 is SGHNT and CDR2 YYREEE (reference sequence). The CDR3 spans 16 residues. The junction had 4 bases not matched to a gene; V was cut back by 6 bases and J by 0 bases. The CDR3 here is CASTPGQGSYNSPLHF. The CDR3 DNA follows: TGTGCCAGCACCCCGGGACAGGGCTCCTATAATTCACCCCTCCACTTT.

Regarding this clone: Other DNA sequences in this sample translate to the same CDR3. The chain combines TRBV6-1 with TRBJ1-5; D not resolved. Trimming cost V 1 base and J 4 bases, with 11 bases left between them. Germline values: CDR1 MNHNS, CDR2 SASEGT. There are 15 residues in the CDR3. The CDR3 sequence is CASSEDRGSNQPQHF. CDR3 coding DNA: TGTGCCAGCAGTGAAGATCGGGGATCGAATCAGCCCCAGCATTTT.

The chain combines TRBV19 with TRBJ1-5; 8 bases are a match to TRBD1. Germline CDR1 reads LNHDA; CDR2 reads SQIVND (reference sequence). The CDR3 has 15 residues. Trimming cost V 3 bases and J 1 base; bases outside gene matches: 2. The CDR3 is CASSIQGASNQPQHF. DNA for the CDR3: TGTGCCAGTAGTATCCAGGGGGCGAGCAATCAGCCCCAGCATTTT.

The chain couples TRBV7-2 to TRBJ2-1, with D perhaps TRBD2 (5 bases). The germline V and J ends were trimmed by 3 bases and 8 bases, with 14 bases remaining between them. This CDR3 is 14 amino acids long. Germline V gene lookup returns CDR1 SGHTA and CDR2 FQGNSA. In nucleotides, the CDR3 is TGTGCCAGCAGCTTGGGTCACACTAGGGATGAGCAGTTCTTC. Its translation is CASSLGHTRDEQFF.

V gene TRBV7-2 combines with J gene TRBJ1-5, with 7 bases lining up with TRBD1. Per germline, CDR1 SGHTA and CDR2 FQGNSA. The CDR3 contains 14 residues. After removal of 5 bases from V and 3 bases from J, the junction contained 4 bases not matched to a gene. As DNA, the CDR3 is TGTGCCAGCAGCGAACAGGGGTACAATCAGCCCCAGCATTTT. Its protein product is CASSEQGYNQPQHF.

This clone has only a few counts. This sequence joins TRBV7-2 and TRBJ2-3; D might be TRBD2 (7 bases). This CDR3 comprises 16 residues. Trimming pared 2 bases from V and 4 bases from J, leaving 16 bases between. The germline gives CDR1 SGHTA, CDR2 FQGNSA. The CDR3 loop is CASSLMVGGPPDTQYF. As DNA, the CDR3 is TGTGCCAGCAGCTTAATGGTGGGGGGGCCCCCAGATACGCAGTATTTT.

This clone came up a few times. This sequence joins TRBV18 and TRBJ1-5; 9 bases fit TRBD1. V gave up 4 bases and J gave up 6 bases; unmatched junction bases: 4. This CDR3 contains 14 residues. From germline, CDR1 is KGHSH and CDR2 LQKENI. The CDR3 coding sequence is TGTGCCAGCTCACTGGGACAGGGTGGTCAGCCCCAGCATTTT. This codes for CASSLGQGGQPQHF.

The chain links TRBV19 to TRBJ2-2; 12 bases line up with TRBD1. Germline CDR1 reads LNHDA; CDR2 reads SQIVND (reference sequence). CDR3 length equals 16 residues. Trimming took 4 bases from V and 4 from J; bases not matched to a gene: 4. For the CDR3, the DNA is TGTGCCAGTAGTACGGGACAGGGGGCCTTCACCGGGGAGCTGTTTTTT. Protein: CASSTGQGAFTGELFF.